This note documents a single T cell receptor (beta chain) sequence. Antigen: not known. This sample was included in a study of shared clonotypes between healthy human individuals. Study results and limitations: The generation probabilities recorded for non-shared clonotypes fell below those of clonotypes shared by all four donors. A few donors had 4% to 6.5% of their naive CD4 clonotypes in common.

As defined, naive CD8 cells were CD45RO-negative and positively selected for CCR7, with terminally differentiated effector memory CD45RA+ cells excluded. The donor cohort consisted entirely of Caucasian adults residing in Nashville, Tennessee. Original processing methods: Without quality scores, immunoSEQ junctional reads could not be filtered like full-length reads. Data came from immunoSEQ multiplex PCR; TCRdb stores just in-frame clones and leaves some out. V, J and clone size were drawn from that table, and D and trimming were deduced from the DNA. The sample shows approximately 2,200,000 clones, around 93% of them seen only once. Germline CDR1 reads LNHDA; CDR2 reads SQIVND (reference sequence). Trimming cost V 2 bases and J 1 base, with 8 bases left between them. The CDR3 has 14 residues.

The gene calls are TRBV19 and TRBJ1-1, with D maybe TRBD1 (5 bases). Sequenced input: naive CD8+ T cells from PBMCs. The clonotype comes from a man aged 18 to 29 in good health. Some clones in this sample may be carry-over from other donors' samples. This CDR3 reads CASSIRGWNTEAFF. The CDR3 nucleotides read TGTGCCAGTAGTATAAGGGGTTGGAACACTGAAGCTTTCTTT. The complete variable domain, with remaining parts taken from reference TRBV19 and TRBJ1-1, reads DGGITQSPKYLFRKEGQNVTLSCEQNLNHDAMYWYRQDPGQGLRLIYYSQIVNDFQKGDIAEGYSVSREKKESFPLTVTSAQKNPTAFYLCASSIRGWNTEAFFGQGTRLTVV.